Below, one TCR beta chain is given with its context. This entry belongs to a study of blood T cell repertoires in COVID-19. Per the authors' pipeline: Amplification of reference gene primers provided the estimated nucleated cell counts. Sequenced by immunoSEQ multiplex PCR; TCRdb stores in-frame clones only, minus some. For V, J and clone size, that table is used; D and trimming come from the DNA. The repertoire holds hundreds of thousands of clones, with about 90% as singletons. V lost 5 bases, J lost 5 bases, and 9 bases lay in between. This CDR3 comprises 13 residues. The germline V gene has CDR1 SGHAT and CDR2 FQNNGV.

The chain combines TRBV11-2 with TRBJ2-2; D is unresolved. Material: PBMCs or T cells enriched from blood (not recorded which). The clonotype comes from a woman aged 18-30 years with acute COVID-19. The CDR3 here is CASSTLRTGELFF. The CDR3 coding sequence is TGTGCCAGCAGCACCCTACGAACCGGGGAGCTGTTTTTT.